This TCR beta chain was captured by sequencing in a study of OX40 agonist ivuxolimab in advanced cancers. Study results and caveats: Averaged across samples, CD8+ T cells carried more expanded clones than CD4+ did.

The V end was cut by 3 bases, the J end by 9 bases, with 16 bases between. The CDR3 sequence is 14 residues long. Germline V lookup: CDR1 SGHRS, CDR2 YFSETQ. Autoimmune disease history or systemic immunosuppression barred patients. The assay was immunoSEQ multiplex PCR, and TCRdb's table has in-frame clones only and misses some. The sample lists about 7,700 clones; 70% to 90% were seen once. A word on this clone: Its antigen is not identified.

The specimen comprised CD4+ or CD8+ T cells sorted from blood, sampled in a trial of the OX40 agonist ivuxolimab. The TCR sequence derives from an adult with an advanced solid tumor such as melanoma, head and neck, liver or kidney cancer. The chain recombines TRBV5-1 with TRBJ2-1; no definite D call. CDR3 residues: CASSSGSRVGEQFF. CDR3 in DNA: TGCGCCAGCAGCTCTGGCAGCCGGGTGGGTGAGCAGTTCTTC.